Shown below are 14 T cell receptor beta chains from a single sample sequenced in a study of cytomegalovirus exposure and HLA in healthy donors. The PCR contained 60 Vbeta and 13 Jbeta primers. The method was immunoSEQ multiplex PCR; TCRdb's version includes in-frame clones alone and lacks a portion of them. The table has about 240,000 clones, around 84% seen once; the top ten hold around 0.23%. The sequencing sample was made of PBMCs. These receptors were collected from a girl aged 2-10 years in good health and CMV-seronegative.

The chain joins TRBV9 to TRBJ1-2; no definite D call. Germline loops: CDR1 SGDLS, CDR2 YYNGEE. CDR3 length: 14 residues. V was cut by 0 bases and J by 5 bases, with 11 bases left in between. The CDR3 loop reads CASSVGTEGYGYTF. CDR3 DNA: TGTGCCAGCAGCGTAGGCACGGAGGGATATGGCTACACCTTC.

CDR3 in DNA: TGTGCCAGCAGCCCGACTAGCGGGGGGGGTACGCAGTATTTT. Encoded protein: CASSPTSGGGTQYF. This sequence joins TRBV13 and TRBJ2-3; 14 bases are a match to TRBD2. Germline V gene sequence: CDR1 PRHDT, CDR2 FYEKMQ (reference sequence). The length of the CDR3 is 14 residues. J lost 8 bases, V lost 5 bases, and 3 bases had no gene match.

The chain couples TRBV19 to TRBJ1-2; D is perhaps TRBD1 (5 bases). The CDR3 runs to 16 residues. V shed 2 bases and J shed 0 bases, with 13 bases lying between them. CDR1 is LNHDA and CDR2 is SQIVND in the germline V gene (reference sequence). As DNA, the CDR3 is TGTGCCAGTAGTATAACCCGACAGCTAGCTAACTATGGCTACACCTTC. Translating it yields CASSITRQLANYGYTF.

The chain carries TRBV11-2 and TRBJ1-2, with 11 bases lining up with TRBD1. The germline V gene has CDR1 SGHAT and CDR2 FQNNGV. The CDR3 is 14 amino acids. J lost 6 bases, V lost 3 bases, and 3 bases had no gene match. CDR3 region: CASSFSGQGDGYTF. CDR3 sequence (DNA): TGTGCCAGCAGCTTTTCGGGACAGGGGGATGGCTACACCTTC. Looking up the rest from reference TRBV11-2 and TRBJ1-2 gives the full variable domain: EAGVAQSPRYKIIEKRQSVAFWCNPISGHATLYWYQQILGQGPKLLIQFQNNGVVDDSQLPKDRFSAERLKGVDSTLKIQPAKLEDSAVYLCASSFSGQGDGYTFGSGTRLTVV.

The chain carries TRBV19 and TRBJ1-2; 10 bases are shared with TRBD1. The CDR3 has 16 residues. The junction had 8 bases not matched to a gene; V was cut back by 3 bases and J by 4 bases. CDR1 is LNHDA and CDR2 is SQIVND in the germline V gene (reference sequence). CDR3 sequence: CASSIGSGTGVYGYTF. DNA for the CDR3: TGTGCCAGTAGTATCGGATCCGGGACAGGGGTCTATGGCTACACCTTC.

The chain links TRBV28 to TRBJ1-5; no clear D. The ends were cut back, 2 bases at V and 3 bases at J, with 17 bases in the middle. Germline V CDR1 and CDR2: MDHEN, SYDVKM. This CDR3 contains 17 residues. The CDR3 DNA reads TGTGCCAGCAGTTTAGTGGGCCACTCCCCCGCCAATCAGCCCCAGCATTTT. Protein: CASSLVGHSPANQPQHF. The full variable domain, with the rest looked up from reference TRBV28 and TRBJ1-5, is DVKVTQSSRYLVKRTGEKVFLECVQDMDHENMFWYRQDPGLGLRLIYFSYDVKMKEKGDIPEGYSVSREKKERFSLILESASTNQTSMYLCASSLVGHSPANQPQHFGDGTRLSIL.

This clone was picked up a small number of times. The chain is built from TRBV11-2 and TRBJ2-7; 10 nucleotides match TRBD2. Germline CDR1 is SGHAT and CDR2 is FQNNGV. This CDR3 region has 16 residues. V shed 1 base and J 3 bases; nucleotides not matched to a gene: 6. CDR3 nucleotides: TGTGCCAGCAGCTTAGGTCCTAGCGGGGGCTACTACGAGCAGTACTTC. It encodes CASSLGPSGGYYEQYF.

The J gene is TRBJ1-5, the V gene TRBV6-1, with TRBD1 identical over 7 bases. V lost 4 bases and J lost 1; bases outside the gene matches: 4. CDR1 is MNHNS and CDR2 is SASEGT in the germline V gene. The CDR3 extends over 15 amino acids. The CDR3 protein is CASSGGQSSNQPQHF. DNA for the CDR3: TGTGCCAGCAGTGGGGGACAGTCCAGCAATCAGCCCCAGCATTTT.

The gene calls are TRBV6-1 and TRBJ2-1; 9 nucleotides align to TRBD2. Trimming at V came to 4 bases and at J to 5 bases, leaving 12 bases not matched to a gene. The length of the CDR3 is 17 residues. The V gene's germline CDR1 is MNHNS and CDR2 SASEGT. CDR3 sequence: CASSAYDSGGGDNEQFF. DNA of the CDR3: TGTGCCAGCAGTGCCTATGATAGCGGGGGAGGAGACAATGAGCAGTTCTTC.

The rearrangement uses TRBV5-1 and TRBJ1-1; possibly TRBD1 for D (6 bases). This CDR3 is 15 amino acids long. CDR1 SGHRS and CDR2 YFSETQ come from the germline V gene. Trimming stripped 0 bases from V and 4 bases from J, with 13 bases between. The CDR3 protein is CASSLAAGEGTEAFF. The CDR3 nucleotides are TGCGCCAGCAGCTTGGCGGCAGGGGAGGGCACTGAAGCTTTCTTT. Drawing the rest from reference TRBV5-1 and TRBJ1-1, the complete variable domain is KAGVTQTPRYLIKTRGQQVTLSCSPISGHRSVSWYQQTPGQGLQFLFEYFSETQRNKGNFPGRFSGRQFSNSRSEMNVSTLELGDSALYLCASSLAAGEGTEAFFGQGTRLTVV.

The chain carries TRBV2 and TRBJ2-2; 11 nucleotides align to TRBD2. This CDR3 region has 15 residues. The germline V gene has CDR1 SNHLY and CDR2 FYNNEI. J was trimmed by 7 bases and V by 2 bases; bases with no gene match: 3. CDR3 bases: TGTGCCAGCAGTGAACTAGCGGGGGGTCTCGGGGAGCTGTTTTTT. This translates into CASSELAGGLGELFF.

This chain uses TRBV15 with TRBJ1-5; 7 positions match TRBD1. CDR1 is LNHNV and CDR2 is YYDKDF in the germline V gene (reference sequence). J lost 6 bases, V lost 5 bases, and 22 bases had no gene match. The CDR3 has 19 residues. This chain's CDR3 is CATSQAGFWGTDRGQPQHF. The CDR3 region has the DNA TGTGCCACCAGCCAGGCGGGATTTTGGGGGACAGATCGGGGTCAGCCCCAGCATTTT. Using reference TRBV15 and TRBJ1-5 for the parts outside the CDR3, the full variable domain is DAMVIQNPRYQVTQFGKPVTLSCSQTLNHNVMYWYQQKSSQAPKLLFHYYDKDFNNEADTPDNFQSRRPNTSFCFLDIRSPGLGDTAMYLCATSQAGFWGTDRGQPQHFGDGTRLSIL.

DNA for the CDR3: TGTGCCAGCAGCTTGGGTGGACTAGCTGCAGATACGCAGTATTTT. Its protein product is CASSLGGLAADTQYF. The chain links TRBV5-4 to TRBJ2-3; 8 bases are a match to TRBD2. Germline V gene lookup returns CDR1 SGHNT and CDR2 YYREEE (reference sequence). The V gene end was trimmed by 0 bases and the J gene end by 4 bases; junction bases not matched to a gene: 4. The CDR3 runs 15 residues. The whole variable domain, remainder taken from reference TRBV5-4 and TRBJ2-3, is ETGVTQSPTHLIKTRGQQVTLRCSSQSGHNTVSWYQQALGQGPQFIFQYYREEENGRGNFPPRFSGLQFPNYSSELNVNALELDDSALYLCASSLGGLAADTQYFGPGTRLTVL.

The rearrangement joins TRBV7-3 to TRBJ1-2, with D possibly TRBD1 on 5 matching bases. V was trimmed by 8 bases and J by 6 bases, leaving 16 bases between them. CDR3 length equals 13 residues. Per the germline V gene, CDR1 is SGHTA and CDR2 is FQGTGA. CDR3 bases: TGTGCCAGCGGCGGTGCAGGGCGACATGGCTACACCTTC. Its protein product is CASGGAGRHGYTF.